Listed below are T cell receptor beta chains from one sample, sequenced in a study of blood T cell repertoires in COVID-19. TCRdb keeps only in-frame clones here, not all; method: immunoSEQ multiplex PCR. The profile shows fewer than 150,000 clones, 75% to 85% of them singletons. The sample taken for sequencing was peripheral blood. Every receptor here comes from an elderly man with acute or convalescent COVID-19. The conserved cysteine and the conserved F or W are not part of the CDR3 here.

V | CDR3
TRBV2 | ASTMASGIGEQY
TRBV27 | ASSLRERGTGELF
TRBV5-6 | ASSLRQDHEAF
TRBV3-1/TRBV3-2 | ASSQESGSPLH
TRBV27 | ASSLFNSGDTQY
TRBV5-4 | ASSPGGKSGANVLT
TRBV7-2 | ASSLLGASWGTEAF
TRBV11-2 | ASSSTSGGAYEQF
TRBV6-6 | ASSHGGGGTTYEQY
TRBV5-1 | ASSPGLAGERDTQY
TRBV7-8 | ASSSRTGRTEAF
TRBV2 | ASSTGDTEAF
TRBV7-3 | ASSLAGAEQF
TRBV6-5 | ASIRTGVSYEQY
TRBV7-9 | ASSLIAVHGYT
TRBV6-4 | ASILRVMGGSYEQY
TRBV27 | ASSPLPSSGANVLT